Listed below are T cell receptor beta chains from one sample, sequenced in a study of T cell repertoires in cytomegalovirus infection. One entry per CDR3 protein results from TCRdb running MiXCR on the reads. The sample consists of some 130,000 distinct CDR3 sequences, more than 7% of them appearing once. The sample consisted of PBMCs. The source is a human donor in good health (CMV status not recorded). Some clones in this sample may be carry-over from other donors' samples. Both conserved end residues are part of each CDR3. A D gene is named only where the DNA matches it firmly. Size is omitted from some rows. Given values are once, few, many or a class for expanded clones.

V,J,length,D,size,DNA,CDR3
TRBV28,TRBJ2-7,16,-,-,TGTGCCAGCAGTTTCCAAGTGGCGCTAGGTCCCTACGAGCAGTACTTC,CASSFQVALGPYEQYF
TRBV5-1,TRBJ2-5,16,-,many,TGCGCCAGCAACCTCGGAGGACCGGGCCAGCAAGAGACCCAGTACTTC,CASNLGGPGQQETQYF
TRBV2,TRBJ2-1,22,TRBD2,many,TGTGCCAGCAGTGAAGGACGAACTAAACCGGGACTAGCGGCCGTCGGGTCCAATGAGCAGTTCTTC,CASSEGRTKPGLAAVGSNEQFF
TRBV7-9,TRBJ1-2,14,-,many,TGTGCCAGCAGCTTAGCGGGGCTGGAGTATGGCTACACCTTC,CASSLAGLEYGYTF
TRBV7-2,TRBJ2-1,13,-,many,TGTGCCAGCAGATCCGGGGGGCACAATGAGCAGTTCTTC,CASRSGGHNEQFF
TRBV12-5,TRBJ1-1,11,-,many,TGTGCTAGTGCCCTACAGTCTGAAGCTTTCTTT,CASALQSEAFF
TRBV11-2,TRBJ2-1,11,-,many,TGTGCCAGCAGCTCCAACAATGAGCAGTTCTTC,CASSSNNEQFF
TRBV29-1,TRBJ2-5,15,TRBD1,few,TGCAGCGTGGTCCCGGGACAGGGGACCCAAGAGACCCAGTACTTC,CSVVPGQGTQETQYF
TRBV20-1,TRBJ2-5,18,TRBD1,many,TGCAGTGCCCCTTCCCGGGACAGGGCCGGACTATCCCCGGTGACCCAGTACTTC,CSAPSRDRAGLSPVTQYF
TRBV29-1,TRBJ1-1,13,TRBD1,-,TGCAGCGTCCACAGGGGGCGGAACACTGAAGCTTTCTTT,CSVHRGRNTEAFF
TRBV20-1,TRBJ2-3,15,TRBD2,many,TGCAGTGCTAGAGACGCCCGGGCTAGCGGATATACGCAGTATTTT,CSARDARASGYTQYF
TRBV28,TRBJ2-7,15,-,many,TGTGCCAGCAATATTCCGGGACATTTCTCCTACGAGCAGTACTTC,CASNIPGHFSYEQYF
TRBV20-1,TRBJ1-5,16,-,-,TGCAGTGCTAGAGGGTCGGCGGGGGGCGGCAATCAGCCCCAGCATTTT,CSARGSAGGGNQPQHF
TRBV7-2,TRBJ2-3,15,-,-,TGTGCCAGCAGCAAACCTGGAAGCGGCACAGATACGCAGTATTTT,CASSKPGSGTDTQYF
TRBV18,TRBJ1-2,11,-,-,TGTGCCAGCTCGTATGGGCTGGGCTACACCTTC,CASSYGLGYTF
TRBV6-2/TRBV6-3,TRBJ2-7,15,-,few,TGTGCCAGCAGTTACTCGGACACAAAGCGGTACGAGCAGTACTTC,CASSYSDTKRYEQYF
TRBV7-2,TRBJ2-1,15,-,many,TGTGCCAGCAGCCACGGGGTTCCCTCCTACAATGAGCAGTTCTTC,CASSHGVPSYNEQFF
TRBV12-3/TRBV12-4,TRBJ2-7,12,-,few,TGTGCCAGCAAAAGGGGGGGGTACGAGCAGTACTTC,CASKRGGYEQYF
TRBV27,TRBJ1-4,14,-,many,TGTGCCAGCAGCCCAAGGGAGGGGAGGAAAAAACTGTTTTTT,CASSPREGRKKLFF
TRBV20-1,TRBJ2-7,16,TRBD2,many,TGCAGTGCTAGACCAGTGACTAGCGGGGGGACCTACGAGCAGTACTTC,CSARPVTSGGTYEQYF
TRBV7-2,TRBJ1-1,12,-,many,TGTGCCAGCAGCTTTCGACAGGATCGAGCTTTCTTT,CASSFRQDRAFF
TRBV29-1,TRBJ2-3,14,TRBD2,many,TGCAGCTTTCACAGCGGGAAGGACACAGATACGCAGTATTTT,CSFHSGKDTDTQYF
TRBV20-1,TRBJ1-5,14,TRBD1,-,TGCAGTGCTAGAGTTACAGGGGCTCCTCAGGCCCAGCATTTT,CSARVTGAPQAQHF
TRBV28,TRBJ2-5,14,-,many,TGTGCCAGCAGTCCACCGGGACCTCCAGAGACCCAGTACTTC,CASSPPGPPETQYF
TRBV29-1,TRBJ2-1,14,-,few,TGCAGCGTTGTTCTACAGAGAGCCTACAATGAGCAGTTCTTC,CSVVLQRAYNEQFF
TRBV2,TRBJ2-7,14,TRBD1,-,TGTGCCAGCAGTCGCCAGGGACAGGGCTACGAGCAGTACTTC,CASSRQGQGYEQYF